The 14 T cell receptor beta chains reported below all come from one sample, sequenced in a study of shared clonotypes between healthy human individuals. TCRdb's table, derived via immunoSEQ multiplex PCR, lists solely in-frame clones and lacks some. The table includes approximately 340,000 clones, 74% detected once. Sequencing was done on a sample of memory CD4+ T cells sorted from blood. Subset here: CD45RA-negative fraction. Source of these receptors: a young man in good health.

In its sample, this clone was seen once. CDR3 in amino acids: CASSSTSRTDTQYF. DNA for the CDR3: TGTGCCAGCAGTTCGACTAGCCGGACAGATACGCAGTATTTT. This chain connects TRBV27 to TRBJ2-3; 7 bases agree with TRBD2. This CDR3 has 14 residues. Germline lookup yields CDR1 MNHEY and CDR2 SMNVEV (reference sequence). V shed 4 bases and J 3 bases; nucleotides not matched to a gene: 4.

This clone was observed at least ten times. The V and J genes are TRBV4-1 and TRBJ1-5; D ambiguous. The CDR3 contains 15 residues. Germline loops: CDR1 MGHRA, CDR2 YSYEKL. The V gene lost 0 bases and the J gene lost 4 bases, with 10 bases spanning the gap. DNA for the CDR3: TGCGCCAGCAGCCAAGATTGGGGAGGGAATCAGCCCCAGCATTTT. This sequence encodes CASSQDWGGNQPQHF.

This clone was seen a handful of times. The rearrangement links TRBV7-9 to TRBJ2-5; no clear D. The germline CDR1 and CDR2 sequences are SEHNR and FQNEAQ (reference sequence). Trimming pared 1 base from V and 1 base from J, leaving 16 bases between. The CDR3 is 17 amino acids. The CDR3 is CASSLGVNLPVQETQYF. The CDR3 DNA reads TGTGCCAGCAGCTTAGGGGTCAACCTCCCGGTCCAAGAGACCCAGTACTTC.

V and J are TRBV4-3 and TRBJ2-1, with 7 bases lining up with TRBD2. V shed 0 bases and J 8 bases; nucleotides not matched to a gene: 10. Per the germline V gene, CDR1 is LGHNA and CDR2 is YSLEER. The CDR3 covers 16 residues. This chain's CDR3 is CASSQERTRTLDEQFF. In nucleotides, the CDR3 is TGCGCCAGCAGCCAAGAACGGACTAGGACCCTCGATGAGCAGTTCTTC.

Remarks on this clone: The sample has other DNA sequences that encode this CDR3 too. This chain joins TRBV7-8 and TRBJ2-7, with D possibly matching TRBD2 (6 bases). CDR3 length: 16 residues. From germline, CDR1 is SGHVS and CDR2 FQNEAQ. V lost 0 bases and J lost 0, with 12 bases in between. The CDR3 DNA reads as TGTGCCAGCAGCTTAGCAAGGGGACTCTCCTCCTACGAGCAGTACTTC. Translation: CASSLARGLSSYEQYF.

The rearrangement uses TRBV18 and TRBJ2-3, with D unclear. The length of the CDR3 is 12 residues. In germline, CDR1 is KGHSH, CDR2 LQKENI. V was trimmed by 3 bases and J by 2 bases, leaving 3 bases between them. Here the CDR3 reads CASSPNTDTQYF. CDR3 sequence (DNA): TGTGCCAGCTCACCCAACACAGATACGCAGTATTTT.

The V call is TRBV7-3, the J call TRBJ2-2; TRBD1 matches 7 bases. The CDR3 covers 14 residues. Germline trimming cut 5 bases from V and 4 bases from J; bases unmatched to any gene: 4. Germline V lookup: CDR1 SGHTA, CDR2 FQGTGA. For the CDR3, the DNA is TGTGCCAGCAGCCTGAACAGGGGCACCGGGGAGCTGTTTTTT. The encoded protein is CASSLNRGTGELFF.

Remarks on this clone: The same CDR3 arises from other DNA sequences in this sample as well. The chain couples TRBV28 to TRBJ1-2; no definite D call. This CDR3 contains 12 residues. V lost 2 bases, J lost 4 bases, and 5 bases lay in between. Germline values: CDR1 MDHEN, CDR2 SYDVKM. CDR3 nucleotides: TGTGCCAGCAGTTTACGTCTCTATGGCTACACCTTC. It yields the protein CASSLRLYGYTF.

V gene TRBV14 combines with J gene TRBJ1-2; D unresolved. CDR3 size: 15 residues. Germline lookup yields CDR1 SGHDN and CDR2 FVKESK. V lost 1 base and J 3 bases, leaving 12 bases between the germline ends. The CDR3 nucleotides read TGTGCCAGCAGCCAAGGGGTCACAGAATACTATGGCTACACCTTC. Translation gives CASSQGVTEYYGYTF.

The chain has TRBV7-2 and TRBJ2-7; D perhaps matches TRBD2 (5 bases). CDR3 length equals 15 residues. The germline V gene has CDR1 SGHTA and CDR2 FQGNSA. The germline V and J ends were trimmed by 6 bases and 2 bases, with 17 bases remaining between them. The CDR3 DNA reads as TGTGCCAGCAGACATTTGGGCGGGTCACCCTACGAGCAGTACTTC. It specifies CASRHLGGSPYEQYF. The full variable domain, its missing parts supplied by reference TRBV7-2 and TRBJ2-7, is GAGVSQSPSNKVTEKGKDVELRCDPISGHTALYWYRQSLGQGLEFLIYFQGNSAPDKSGLPSDRFSAERTGGSVSTLTIQRTQQEDSAVYLCASRHLGGSPYEQYFGPGTRLTVT.

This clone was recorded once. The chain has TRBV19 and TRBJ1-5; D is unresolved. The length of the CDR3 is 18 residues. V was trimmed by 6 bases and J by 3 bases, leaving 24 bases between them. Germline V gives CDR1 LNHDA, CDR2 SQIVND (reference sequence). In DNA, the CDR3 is TGTGCCAGTAGCGCCCCCACGGGATCCCGTGAGGACAATCAGCCCCAGCATTTT. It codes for CASSAPTGSREDNQPQHF.

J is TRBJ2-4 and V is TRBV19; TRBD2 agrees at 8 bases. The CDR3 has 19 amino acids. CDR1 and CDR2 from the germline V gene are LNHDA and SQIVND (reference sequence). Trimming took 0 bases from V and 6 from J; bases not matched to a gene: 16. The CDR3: CASSIERLTHSGDSNIQYF. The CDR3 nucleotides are TGTGCCAGTAGTATAGAACGCTTGACTCATAGCGGGGATTCAAACATTCAGTACTTC.

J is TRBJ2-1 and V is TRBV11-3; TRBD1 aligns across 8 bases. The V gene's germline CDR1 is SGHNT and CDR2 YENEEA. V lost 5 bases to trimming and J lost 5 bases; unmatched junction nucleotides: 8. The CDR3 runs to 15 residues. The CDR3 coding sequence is TGTGCCAGCAGCCCCTCGGGGACAGGAAACAATGAGCAGTTCTTC. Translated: CASSPSGTGNNEQFF.

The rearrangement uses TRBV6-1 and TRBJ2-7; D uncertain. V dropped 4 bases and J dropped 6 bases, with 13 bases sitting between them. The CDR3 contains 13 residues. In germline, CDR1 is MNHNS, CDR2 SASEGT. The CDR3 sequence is CASSVFRSGEQYF. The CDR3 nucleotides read TGTGCCAGCAGTGTTTTTCGCTCGGGCGAGCAGTACTTC.